The rows below give T cell receptor beta chains drawn from one sample of a study of T-cell reconstitution after alpha-beta-depleted transplantation in children. One entry per CDR3 protein, called by TCRdb with MiXCR from the PCR reads. The table shows hundreds of thousands of distinct CDR3 sequences, with 10% to 15% occurring only once. The source material was PBMCs, mostly from graft donor cells, sampled 360 days after TCRalphabeta/CD19-depleted stem cell transplant. These receptors were taken from a male patient between 5 and 17 years old who had a stem cell transplant for acute myeloid leukemia, so the T cells may come from the graft donor. The CDR3 runs from the conserved cysteine through the conserved F or W. The D gene is left open where the match is weak. Size is stated for part of the rows, as once, few or many counts, or as a class when the clone is expanded.

many,TRBV2,NA,TRBJ2-2,TGTGCCAGCAGGGCTACTACTACGAACACCGGGGAGCTGTTTTTT,CASRATTTNTGELFF
few,TRBV5-7,TRBD1,TRBJ2-7,TGTGCCAGCAGCCCGACGCATGGGACAGGAGCCTCCTACGAGCAGTACTTC,CASSPTHGTGASYEQYF
many,TRBV5-6,TRBD2,TRBJ2-2,TGTGCCAGCAGCATCCGGCGGGAGTGGGTTTACACCGGGGAGCTGTTTTTT,CASSIRREWVYTGELFF
many,TRBV12-3/TRBV12-4,NA,TRBJ1-1,TGTGCGATAAAAGGGCTTGGCGACACTGAAGCTTTCTTT,CAIKGLGDTEAFF
few,TRBV4-1,NA,TRBJ1-5,TGCGCCAGCAGCCAGGGTCCGGGCAATCAGCCCCAGCATTTT,CASSQGPGNQPQHF
many,TRBV29-1,NA,TRBJ2-7,TGCAGCGTCGCGGGGGGACAGGGAGTCTCCTACGAGCAGTACTTC,CSVAGGQGVSYEQYF
many,TRBV27,NA,TRBJ1-6,TGTGCCAGCAGTTTACGTCCCGGTGGGAATTCACCCCTCCACTTT,CASSLRPGGNSPLHF
few,TRBV28,NA,TRBJ2-3,TGTGCCAGCAGTCCATCACGGTCCGGGTCTTCTAGCACAGATACGCAGTATTTT,CASSPSRSGSSSTDTQYF
many,TRBV29-1,TRBD2,TRBJ2-7,TGCAGCGTGACCAAGGGACTAGCGGGAGTCTACGAGCAGTACTTC,CSVTKGLAGVYEQYF
few,TRBV5-1,NA,TRBJ2-2,TGCGCCAGCAGCTTGGTCGGGGTCAACACCGGGGAGCTGTTTTTT,CASSLVGVNTGELFF
few,TRBV2,NA,TRBJ1-4,TGTGCCAGCAATCAAGGTTTTGAACTGTTTTTT,CASNQGFELFF
NA,TRBV7-9,NA,TRBJ2-7,TGTGCCAGCAGCTCCCCCGAGAGTAGGGCCGTCTACGAGCAGTACTTC,CASSSPESRAVYEQYF
many,TRBV18,NA,TRBJ2-5,TGTGCCAGCAGCCAGCAAGAGACCCAGTACTTC,CASSQQETQYF
NA,TRBV6-5,NA,TRBJ2-2,TGTGCCAGCAGTTACTCGGGGGAGCCCAACACCGGGGAGCTGTTTTTT,CASSYSGEPNTGELFF
NA,TRBV20-1,NA,TRBJ1-5,TGCAGTGCTAGCGGTTATACAGGGAATCGCAATCAGCCCCAGCATTTT,CSASGYTGNRNQPQHF
many,TRBV29-1,NA,TRBJ2-5,TGCAGCGTCCTGCATAGTAGCGGTCCGACCCAGTACTTC,CSVLHSSGPTQYF
NA,TRBV6-1,TRBD2,TRBJ2-7,TGTGCCAGCAGCACCACTCGGACTAGCGGGAATACCTACGAGCAGTACTTC,CASSTTRTSGNTYEQYF
many,TRBV12-3/TRBV12-4,NA,TRBJ2-1,TGTGCCAGTAACCGGGACACCTACAATGAGCAGTTCTTC,CASNRDTYNEQFF
many,TRBV28,TRBD2,TRBJ2-1,TGTGCCAGCAGTTTAACGGGACTAGCGGGGCTAAATGAGCAGTTCTTC,CASSLTGLAGLNEQFF
few,TRBV12-3/TRBV12-4,TRBD1,TRBJ2-7,TGTGCCAGCAGTTTAATGGGACAGGGCTACGAGCAGTACTTC,CASSLMGQGYEQYF
many,TRBV4-3,TRBD1,TRBJ2-7,TGCGCCAGCAGCCACCAGACAGGGCACGAGCAGTACTTC,CASSHQTGHEQYF
few,TRBV5-5,NA,TRBJ1-5,TGTGCCAGCAGCGAGATCGGGACGGCCAGCAATCAGCCCCAGCATTTT,CASSEIGTASNQPQHF
many,TRBV20-1,TRBD1,TRBJ2-7,TGCAGTGCTATTGGGACAGGGAGGGTCGAGCAGTACTTC,CSAIGTGRVEQYF
few,TRBV6-2/TRBV6-3,NA,TRBJ2-7,TGTGCCAGCTCAATCGGGAGTAGGAAGTACTTC,CASSIGSRKYF
NA,TRBV29-1,NA,TRBJ2-3,TGCAGCGTCAACCCAGTCTCAGATACGCAGTATTTT,CSVNPVSDTQYF
few,TRBV20-1,NA,TRBJ1-3,TGCAGTGCCAGGGATGGGACGTTCTCTGGAAACACCATATATTTT,CSARDGTFSGNTIYF
NA,TRBV29-1,TRBD2,TRBJ2-4,TGCAGCGTCCTTCCGGGACTAGCGGGAGAGGTGGCCAAAAACATTCAGTACTTC,CSVLPGLAGEVAKNIQYF
NA,TRBV2,TRBD2,TRBJ2-7,TGTGCCAGCAGTGAAGGAGCGGGAGTTCTCTACGAGCAGTACTTC,CASSEGAGVLYEQYF
few,TRBV5-1,NA,TRBJ1-1,TGCGCCAGCAGCTTCATAGGGAGCATGAACACTGAAGCTTTCTTT,CASSFIGSMNTEAFF
few,TRBV28,TRBD1,TRBJ2-7,TGTGCCAGCAGTTCACTAGACAGGGTCTACGAGCAGTACTTC,CASSSLDRVYEQYF
NA,TRBV4-2,TRBD2,TRBJ2-2,TGTGCCAGCAGCCCTGGGACTAGCGGGATCTCCACCGGGGAGCTGTTTTTT,CASSPGTSGISTGELFF
few,TRBV9,NA,TRBJ2-3,TGTGCCAGCAGCCGCCGGATCCTCACAGATACGCAGTATTTT,CASSRRILTDTQYF
NA,TRBV28,NA,TRBJ1-2,TGTGCCACCGAGGGCTACACCTTC,CATEGYTF
NA,TRBV6-2/TRBV6-3,TRBD2,TRBJ2-7,TGTGCCAGCAGTTACCCGATTGGACAGTCGAGCCGGACTAGCGCTAACTACGAGCAGTACTTC,CASSYPIGQSSRTSANYEQYF
many,TRBV20-1,TRBD2,TRBJ2-2,TGCAGTGCTAGTCGCCCTATGACTAGCTACTACACCGGGGAGCTGTTTTTT,CSASRPMTSYYTGELFF
many,TRBV2,NA,TRBJ1-5,TGTGCCAGCAGTGAGAACGGTCAGCCCCAGCATTTT,CASSENGQPQHF
few,TRBV29-1,NA,TRBJ1-3,TGCAGCGTGGGCTTCTCTGGAAACACCATATATTTT,CSVGFSGNTIYF
few,TRBV20-1,TRBD2,TRBJ2-3,TGCAGTGCCTGGACTAGCGGGAGCCGAGATACGCAGTATTTT,CSAWTSGSRDTQYF
few,TRBV7-9,NA,TRBJ2-3,TGTGCCAGCAGCTTAGCGCCGTTATCGGCGCAGTATTTT,CASSLAPLSAQYF
NA,TRBV24-1,TRBD1,TRBJ2-5,TGTGCCACCAGTGATGGGGACAGGGGGACCCAGTACTTC,CATSDGDRGTQYF
many,TRBV12-3/TRBV12-4,NA,TRBJ2-1,TGTGCCAGCAGTTGGGGGGCGGCCTCCAATGAGCAGTTCTTC,CASSWGAASNEQFF
few,TRBV6-1,TRBD1,TRBJ2-6,TGTGCCAGCAGTCGGTTCCGGGACAGGCTCTTCTCTGGGGCCAACGTCCTGACTTTC,CASSRFRDRLFSGANVLTF
NA,TRBV27,NA,TRBJ2-2,TGTGCCAGCAGTGCAAGGACCCGGGTGGGGACCGGGGAGCTGTTTTTT,CASSARTRVGTGELFF
NA,TRBV18,NA,TRBJ2-7,TGTGCCAGCTCACCGGCCTCAGGACTCTACGAGCAGTACTTC,CASSPASGLYEQYF
few,TRBV11-2,NA,TRBJ2-1,TGTGCCAGCAGCCCAAAAGCGGCGGGACGCTCCTACAATGAGCAGTTCTTC,CASSPKAAGRSYNEQFF
NA,TRBV28,NA,TRBJ2-7,TGTGCCAGCACCACCCTCTACGAGCAGTACTTC,CASTTLYEQYF
few,TRBV20-1,NA,TRBJ2-3,TGCAGTGCTAGAGTGAACCCCGGGGCTCCCGTGGAGACAGATACGCAGTATTTT,CSARVNPGAPVETDTQYF
NA,TRBV6-5,NA,TRBJ2-3,TGTGCCAGCAGTTACCGCAGGGATGGCACAGATACGCAGTATTTT,CASSYRRDGTDTQYF